This TCR beta chain came from a study of long-term antiretroviral therapy in people with HIV. Across the whole study: About a decade before 2015, the earliest samples were taken when ART was typically delayed. Study-level points and caveats: Narrower CDR3 length ranges marked HIV repertoires relative to controls. Pre-ART-expanded clones dominated the repertoire at all time points.

Survey-level resolution applied to immunoSEQ assay v3.0. Sequencing was designed to cover about 40,000-55,000 T-cell genomes in each sample. TCRdb's copy holds only in-frame clones and misses some; the assay was immunoSEQ multiplex PCR. The sample yields fewer than 40,000 clones, more than 80% seen once. This clone was observed a handful of times. Its matching antigen is unknown. This sample comprised unsorted PBMCs, obtained 3.1 years after starting antiretroviral therapy. This sequence originates from a woman aged 45-59 years with HIV.

CDR3 residues: CASSGQGWQPQHF. CDR3 DNA: TGTGCCAGCAGTGGACAGGGCTGGCAGCCCCAGCATTTT. The chain combines TRBV6-5 with TRBJ1-5; 8 positions match TRBD1. The V gene end was trimmed by 5 bases and the J gene end by 7 bases; junction bases not matched to a gene: 4. The CDR3 is 13 residues long. Germline-derived CDR1 and CDR2 are MNHEY and SVGAGI.